Below, 22 T cell receptor beta chains from the same sample are listed, as sequenced in a study of blood T cell repertoires in COVID-19. Repertoires were generated with immunoSEQ multiplex PCR, while TCRdb's copy carries only in-frame clones and drops some. The sample holds 77,000 or so clones; 65% to 80% are singletons and the top ten take around 28%. Sequenced input: peripheral blood. These receptors all stem from a woman aged 80 or over with active or convalescent COVID-19.

This sequence joins TRBV7-9 and TRBJ2-2, with D uncertain. The CDR3 is 13 amino acids. Per the germline V gene, CDR1 is SEHNR and CDR2 is FQNEAQ (reference sequence). The V end lost 2 bases, the J end lost 4 bases, and 5 bases lay between the germline ends. The CDR3 sequence is CASSLTGTGELFF. In DNA, the CDR3 is TGTGCCAGCAGCTTAACGGGCACCGGGGAGCTGTTTTTT.

The chain carries TRBV28 and TRBJ2-7, with TRBD1 matching over 7 bases. CDR1 and CDR2 (germline): MDHEN, SYDVKM. After removal of 6 bases from V and 3 bases from J, the junction contained 8 bases not matched to a gene. The CDR3 runs 14 residues. Here the CDR3 DNA reads TGTGCCAGCAGAGCCCCGGGACAGAGCTACGAGCAGTACTTC. Protein sequence: CASRAPGQSYEQYF.

This chain uses TRBV2 with TRBJ2-7, with D unresolved. Germline V gives CDR1 SNHLY, CDR2 FYNNEI. The CDR3 covers 14 residues. V was cut by 2 bases and J by 2 bases, with 10 bases left in between. The CDR3 protein is CASSERRLPYEQYF. CDR3 sequence (DNA): TGTGCCAGCAGTGAAAGGAGATTGCCCTACGAGCAGTACTTC.

This chain links TRBV4-3 with TRBJ2-1, with 9 bases fitting TRBD2. Germline assignment: CDR1 LGHNA and CDR2 YSLEER. The junction had 7 bases not matched to a gene; V was cut back by 0 bases and J by 7 bases. The CDR3 is 16 amino acids. The CDR3 loop is CASSQDAAGGGNEQFF. The CDR3, as DNA: TGCGCCAGCAGCCAAGATGCAGCGGGGGGAGGAAATGAGCAGTTCTTC.

V and J are TRBV7-9 and TRBJ1-4; maybe TRBD1 (5 bases). Deletions cut 4 bases from V and 8 bases from J, with 20 bases between. The CDR3 extends over 16 amino acids. Germline V gives CDR1 SEHNR, CDR2 FQNEAQ (reference sequence). The CDR3 protein is CASSSAFGAGREKLFF. DNA for the CDR3: TGTGCCAGCAGCTCCGCTTTTGGGGCAGGGCGAGAAAAACTGTTTTTT.

The genes are TRBV15 and TRBJ2-1; D is unclear. Germline CDR1 reads LNHNV; CDR2 reads YYDKDF (reference sequence). Trimming cost V 0 bases and J 9 bases, with 12 bases left between them. This CDR3 region has 14 residues. The CDR3 sequence: CATSRDSSGGEQFF. The CDR3 DNA sequence: TGTGCCACCAGCAGAGATTCGTCCGGTGGTGAGCAGTTCTTC.

The chain combines TRBV11-2 with TRBJ2-7; perhaps TRBD2 as D (6 bases). V lost 2 bases to trimming and J lost 4 bases, with 12 bases between them. Germline CDR1 and CDR2: SGHAT and FQNNGV. The CDR3 has 14 amino acids. Written as DNA, the CDR3 is TGTGCCAGCAGCTTAATTGGTGGGGGGTACGAGCAGTACTTC. Translating it yields CASSLIGGGYEQYF.

The CDR3 bases are TGTGCCAGCAGTTACTCCATAGACAGGGCAAGGTTTCAAGAGACCCAGTACTTC. Amino acid sequence: CASSYSIDRARFQETQYF. The genes are TRBV6-2 or TRBV6-3 and TRBJ2-5, with TRBD1 matching 7 bases. CDR3 length: 18 amino acids. J was trimmed by 2 bases and V by 0 bases; bases with no gene match: 12. Germline CDR1 reads MNHEY; CDR2 reads SVGEGT.

The rearrangement joins TRBV11-2 to TRBJ1-5; weak D call: TRBD1 (6 bases). The CDR3 consists of 14 residues. CDR1 is SGHAT, CDR2 FQNNGV, per germline. V lost 4 bases and J 3 bases, leaving 10 bases between the germline ends. The CDR3: CASSSGQTNQPQHF. The CDR3 DNA follows: TGTGCCAGCAGCTCCGGACAGACCAATCAGCCCCAGCATTTT.

The chain links TRBV28 to TRBJ2-3, with TRBD1 matching 7 bases. J lost 2 bases, V lost 5 bases, and 4 bases had no gene match. The CDR3 is 14 residues long. CDR1 and CDR2 (germline): MDHEN, SYDVKM. The DNA for the CDR3 is TGTGCCAGCAGTATACAGGGGCCCACAGATACGCAGTATTTT. Translated: CASSIQGPTDTQYF.

V and J are TRBV21-1 and TRBJ2-3; the listed D gene, TRBD2, was not tested against the DNA. TRBV21-1 is flagged as a pseudogene. The CDR3 spans 14 residues. In DNA form, the CDR3 reads TGTGCCAGCAGCAAAGTGGGAGGGACAGATACGCAGTATTTT. The encoded protein is CASSKVGGTDTQYF.

This rearrangement joins TRBV19 to TRBJ1-6; TRBD1 aligns across 12 bases. After removal of 6 bases from V and 5 bases from J, the junction contained 8 bases not matched to a gene. This CDR3 is built from 17 residues. CDR1 and CDR2 from the germline V gene are LNHDA and SQIVND (reference sequence). The DNA of the CDR3 is TGTGCCAGTAGGTTACCGGGACAGGGGGCAGATAATTCACCCCTCCACTTT. Translation: CASRLPGQGADNSPLHF.

This clone has a handful of counts. The gene calls are TRBV3-1 (or the pseudogene TRBV3-2) and TRBJ2-2, with D possibly TRBD1 on 5 matching bases. The V gene's germline CDR1 is LGHDT and CDR2 YNNKEL (reference sequence). The CDR3 spans 15 residues. Trimming cost V 1 base and J 2 bases, with 8 bases left between them. CDR3 loop: CASSQGQINTGELFF. CDR3 sequence (DNA): TGTGCCAGCAGCCAAGGACAGATAAACACCGGGGAGCTGTTTTTT.

This chain links TRBV7-9 with TRBJ1-4, with unresolved D. The CDR3 is 13 amino acids. Germline assignment: CDR1 SEHNR and CDR2 FQNEAQ (reference sequence). V lost 2 bases and J 11 bases, leaving 12 bases between the germline ends. CDR3 bases: TGTGCCAGCAGCTTAAATCAGGTTGGGAAACTGTTTTTT. Amino acids: CASSLNQVGKLFF.

The J gene is TRBJ1-4, the V gene TRBV15; no definite D call. The CDR3 is 13 amino acids. V gave up 0 bases and J gave up 7 bases, with 6 bases separating them. The germline gives CDR1 LNHNV, CDR2 YYDKDF (reference sequence). CDR3 sequence (DNA): TGTGCCACCAGCAGAGATGCGGGTGAAAAACTGTTTTTT. Its translation: CATSRDAGEKLFF.

The rearrangement links TRBV4-2 to TRBJ1-1; D remains unclear. Per germline, CDR1 LGHNA and CDR2 YNFKEQ. The V end lost 3 bases, the J end lost 2 bases, and 7 bases lay between the germline ends. CDR3 size: 13 residues. CDR3: CASSQAINTEAFF. CDR3 nucleotide sequence: TGTGCCAGCAGCCAGGCAATTAACACTGAAGCTTTCTTT.

The gene calls are TRBV3-1 (or the pseudogene TRBV3-2) and TRBJ2-7; D is unresolved. Germline CDR1 and CDR2: LGHDT and YNNKEL (reference sequence). With 0 bases removed from V and 3 bases from J, the gap between germline ends came to 9 bases. This CDR3 contains 14 residues. In DNA form, the CDR3 reads TGTGCCAGCAGCCAAGATCTAGGCAGCTACGAGCAGTACTTC. Translating it yields CASSQDLGSYEQYF.

For this clone: This specimen includes other DNA sequences encoding the same CDR3. The DNA of the CDR3 is TGTGCCAGCAGCTTGGAGGGAGCGGGGGGAGGGTTGACCGGGGAGCTGTTTTTT. As protein: CASSLEGAGGGLTGELFF. The chain joins TRBV5-8 to TRBJ2-2; 9 bases fit TRBD2. The CDR3 has 18 amino acids. In germline, CDR1 is SGHTS, CDR2 YDEGEE. J gave up 5 bases and V 0 bases, and 11 bases lay outside the gene matches.

The sample holds one count of this clone. The chain uses TRBV24-1 and TRBJ1-2, with unresolved D. In germline, CDR1 is KGHDR, CDR2 SFDVKD. V gave up 4 bases and J gave up 2 bases, with 13 bases separating them. This CDR3 is 15 amino acids long. The CDR3 loop is CATSDPGVGNYGYTF. DNA for the CDR3: TGTGCCACCAGTGACCCCGGGGTCGGGAACTATGGCTACACCTTC.

There are many counts of this clone. The V gene is TRBV7-2, the J gene TRBJ1-2; D not resolved. V lost 2 bases, J lost 5 bases, and 12 bases lay in between. The CDR3 spans 14 residues. Per germline, CDR1 SGHTA and CDR2 FQGNSA. The CDR3 sequence: CASSLLSGVYGYTF. In DNA form, the CDR3 reads TGTGCCAGCAGCTTACTATCGGGAGTTTATGGCTACACCTTC.

The chain uses TRBV6-5 and TRBJ2-5; no clear D gene. The CDR3 is made up of 14 amino acids. Trimming removed 2 bases from V and 4 bases from J, with 11 bases in between. Germline values: CDR1 MNHEY, CDR2 SVGAGI. CDR3 in DNA: TGTGCCAGCAGTTACAAGCAGCGACGAGAGACCCAGTACTTC. This translates into CASSYKQRRETQYF.

The chain carries TRBV19 and TRBJ2-5; 9 nucleotides agree with TRBD2. The length of the CDR3 is 15 residues. V gave up 6 bases and J gave up 3 bases; unmatched junction bases: 8. Germline V CDR1 and CDR2: LNHDA, SQIVND (reference sequence). The CDR3 region has the DNA TGTGCCAGTAGCCAACTAGCGGGTTTTGAAGAGACCCAGTACTTC. Its protein product is CASSQLAGFEETQYF.